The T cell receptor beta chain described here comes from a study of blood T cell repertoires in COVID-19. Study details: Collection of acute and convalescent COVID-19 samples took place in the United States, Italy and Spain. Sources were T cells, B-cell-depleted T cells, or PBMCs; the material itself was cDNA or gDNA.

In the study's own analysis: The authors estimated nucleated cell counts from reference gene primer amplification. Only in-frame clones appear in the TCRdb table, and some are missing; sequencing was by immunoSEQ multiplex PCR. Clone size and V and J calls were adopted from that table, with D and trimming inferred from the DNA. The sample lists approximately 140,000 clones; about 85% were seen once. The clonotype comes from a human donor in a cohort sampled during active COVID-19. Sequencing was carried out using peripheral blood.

CDR3 in amino acids: CASSLPGTVNTEAFF. The CDR3 DNA sequence: TGTGCCAGCAGTCTTCCCGGGACTGTGAACACTGAAGCTTTCTTT. The chain employs TRBV28 and TRBJ1-1; possibly TRBD1 for D (5 bases). Germline lookup yields CDR1 MDHEN and CDR2 SYDVKM. Trimming took 5 bases from V and 0 from J, leaving 13 bases between them. The CDR3 is 15 residues long.